A single sample gave rise to the 23 T cell receptor beta chains below, sequenced in a study of cytomegalovirus exposure and HLA in healthy donors. PCR involved 60 Vbeta and 13 Jbeta primers. Profiled with immunoSEQ multiplex PCR; TCRdb holds only in-frame clones, not every one. The sample contains 150,000 to 200,000 clones, around 70% of which appear only once. Sequenced: PBMCs. These receptors originate from a man between 18 and 29 years old in good health and CMV-seropositive.

The chain joins TRBV5-1 to TRBJ2-1, with a possible D match to TRBD1 (7 bases). The CDR3 loop spans 15 amino acids. CDR1 is SGHRS and CDR2 is YFSETQ in the germline V gene. V lost 3 bases, J lost 7 bases, and 17 bases lay in between. The CDR3 region has the DNA TGCGCCAGCAGCTCGGGACAGCGGGTTATGAATGAGCAGTTCTTC. This encodes CASSSGQRVMNEQFF.

The chain carries TRBV7-2 and TRBJ2-2; D perhaps matches TRBD2 (6 bases). V was shortened by 5 bases and J by 4 bases, with 8 bases between the two germline ends. The CDR3 has 13 residues. Germline CDR1 SGHTA, CDR2 FQGNSA. Here the CDR3 reads CASSRGLTGELFF. CDR3 nucleotides: TGTGCCAGCAGCCGGGGACTCACCGGGGAGCTGTTTTTT.

The V call is TRBV30, the J call TRBJ1-4, with a tentative D call TRBD1 (6 bases). In germline, CDR1 is GTSNPN, CDR2 SVGIG (reference sequence). Trimming shortened V by 6 bases and J by 0 bases, and 14 bases separated the two germline ends. The CDR3 sequence is 15 residues long. DNA of the CDR3: TGTGCCTGCAACTTGGACAGACCAACTAATGAAAAACTGTTTTTT. This translates into CACNLDRPTNEKLFF.

V and J are TRBV10-3 and TRBJ2-7; D possibly corresponds to TRBD1 (5 bases). Per the germline V gene, CDR1 is ENHRY and CDR2 is SYGVKD. V was trimmed by 5 bases and J by 3 bases, leaving 11 bases between them. This CDR3 comprises 13 residues. The CDR3 loop reads CAISPTDSYEQYV. CDR3 sequence (DNA): TGTGCCATCAGTCCAACCGACAGCTACGAGCAGTACGTC.

The V gene is TRBV28, the J gene TRBJ2-7; 12 positions agree with TRBD1. The ends lost 5 bases at V and 6 bases at J; junction bases unmatched: 11. Per germline, CDR1 MDHEN and CDR2 SYDVKM. There are 16 residues in the CDR3. The DNA of the CDR3 is TGTGCCAGCAGTCCCCCGGGACAGGGGGCCCGAGGCGAGCAGTACGTC. Translated, it gives CASSPPGQGARGEQYV.

J is TRBJ1-6 and V is TRBV19; 8 bases fit TRBD1. V gave up 4 bases and J gave up 10 bases; unmatched junction bases: 12. CDR1 is LNHDA, CDR2 SQIVND, per germline (reference sequence). The CDR3 sequence is 16 residues long. The CDR3, as DNA: TGTGCCAGTAGTAGCAGGGGGCCCCCCTATGGGTCACCCCTCCACTTT. Residues: CASSSRGPPYGSPLHF.

J is TRBJ1-1 and V is TRBV5-5; D not resolved. The CDR3 contains 14 residues. The V gene lost 4 bases and the J gene lost 1 base, with 11 bases spanning the gap. Germline values: CDR1 SGHKS, CDR2 YYEKEE (reference sequence). CDR3 nucleotides: TGTGCCAGCAGCCCGCGGCGGGAGAACACTGAAGCTTTCTTT. Translation gives CASSPRRENTEAFF.

The gene calls are TRBV29-1 and TRBJ1-2, with TRBD1 matching over 7 bases. The V and J ends lost 3 bases and 4 bases, in that order; junction bases with no gene match: 5. The CDR3 contains 13 residues. Germline V CDR1 and CDR2: SQVTM, ANQGSEA. CDR3 coding DNA: TGCAGCGTTGATTCTCAGGGGGGCTATGGCTACACCTTC. This encodes CSVDSQGGYGYTF.

This clone was seen more than once but under ten times. V usage is TRBV7-9 and J usage is TRBJ1-4; D is perhaps TRBD1 (5 bases). CDR1 and CDR2 from the germline V gene are SEHNR and FQNEAQ (reference sequence). V gave up 5 bases and J gave up 5 bases, with 15 bases separating them. The CDR3 extends over 15 amino acids. The CDR3 bases are TGTGCCAGCAGCCCAATGGGCAGGGTGAATGAAAAACTGTTTTTT. This encodes CASSPMGRVNEKLFF.

This clone was seen more than once but under ten times. The chain recombines TRBV7-9 with TRBJ2-1, with 7 bases lining up with TRBD2. The V gene's germline CDR1 is SEHNR and CDR2 FQNEAQ (reference sequence). The CDR3 has 15 amino acids. Trimming took 5 bases from V and 10 from J; bases not matched to a gene: 14. The CDR3 loop is CASSETSVGSLEQFF. The CDR3 bases are TGTGCCAGCAGCGAAACTAGCGTCGGTTCTCTAGAGCAGTTCTTC.

The chain recombines TRBV5-1 with TRBJ2-2; 11 positions agree with TRBD2. Trimming took 4 bases from V and 4 from J; bases not matched to a gene: 3. Germline-derived CDR1 and CDR2 are SGHRS and YFSETQ. CDR3 length: 15 amino acids. The CDR3 here is CASSQTSGVTGELFF. The CDR3 DNA is TGCGCCAGCAGCCAGACTAGCGGGGTCACCGGGGAGCTGTTTTTT.

CDR3 DNA: TGTGCCAGCAGAAGGAAGGGGTGGAGTACTGAAGCTTTCTTT. Encoded protein: CASRRKGWSTEAFF. This chain connects TRBV6-5 to TRBJ1-1, with a possible D match to TRBD1 (5 bases). The V gene lost 6 bases and the J gene lost 5 bases, with 16 bases spanning the gap. The CDR3 extends over 14 amino acids. Germline loops: CDR1 MNHEY, CDR2 SVGAGI.

About this clone itself: The same CDR3 is also encoded by other DNA sequences in this sample. The CDR3 region has the DNA TGTGCCAGCAGTCTAGCGGGGGGGCCGAAGGCTCAGTACTTC. Translating gives CASSLAGGPKAQYF. The chain links TRBV5-4 to TRBJ2-5, with 12 bases aligning to TRBD2. V dropped 5 bases and J dropped 11; count of bases not matched to a gene: 10. The CDR3 length is 14 residues. CDR1 SGHNT and CDR2 YYREEE come from the germline V gene (reference sequence).

V is TRBV28 and J is TRBJ1-1; 9 bases match TRBD1. The trim removed 2 bases at V and 5 bases at J, leaving 12 bases unmatched. The V gene's germline CDR1 is MDHEN and CDR2 SYDVKM. The CDR3 length is 17 residues. As DNA, the CDR3 is TGTGCCAGCAGTTTAGCAGGTTTGACAGGGGGACGGACTGAAGCTTTCTTT. Translated: CASSLAGLTGGRTEAFF.

V usage is TRBV7-8 and J usage is TRBJ1-2; D is unresolved. From germline, CDR1 is SGHVS and CDR2 FQNEAQ. The CDR3 length is 13 residues. Deletions cut 5 bases from V and 8 bases from J, with 15 bases between. CDR3 sequence (DNA): TGTGCCAGCAGCCCCGGACTTGAGGGAGGCTACACCTTC. Translated, it gives CASSPGLEGGYTF.

J is TRBJ1-1 and V is TRBV7-8; unclear D gene. The CDR3 consists of 14 residues. Germline CDR1 and CDR2: SGHVS and FQNEAQ. Trimming stripped 0 bases from V and 4 bases from J, with 9 bases between. The CDR3 loop reads CASSLAIVGTEAFF. The CDR3 DNA reads TGTGCCAGCAGCTTAGCGATCGTCGGCACTGAAGCTTTCTTT.

V gene TRBV29-1 combines with J gene TRBJ2-6; 8 bases fit TRBD1. With V trimmed by 7 bases and J by 4 bases, 9 bases remained unmatched. The germline V gene encodes CDR1 SQVTM and CDR2 ANQGSEA. This CDR3 spans 15 amino acids. In DNA form, the CDR3 reads TGCAGCGCCGGACAGGGTAGGCCCGGGGCCAACGTCCTGACTTTC. It specifies CSAGQGRPGANVLTF.

This rearrangement joins TRBV5-1 to TRBJ2-5; weak D call: TRBD2 (5 bases). Trimming pared 0 bases from V and 3 bases from J, leaving 9 bases between. The CDR3 has 14 residues. CDR1 and CDR2 (germline): SGHRS, YFSETQ. CDR3 amino acids: CASSLGRGEETQYF. In DNA form, the CDR3 reads TGCGCCAGCAGCTTGGGTCGGGGTGAAGAGACCCAGTACTTC.

The genes are TRBV15 and TRBJ2-3; TRBD1 matches at 7 bases. The CDR3 has 14 residues. Trimming took 5 bases from V and 2 from J; bases not matched to a gene: 4. Germline V gene sequence: CDR1 LNHNV, CDR2 YYDKDF (reference sequence). The DNA for the CDR3 is TGTGCCACCAGCGGTGGGACAGCCACAGATACGCAGTATTTT. This codes for CATSGGTATDTQYF.

The V call is TRBV19, the J call TRBJ1-5, with TRBD1 matching over 8 bases. Germline lookup yields CDR1 LNHDA and CDR2 SQIVND (reference sequence). After removal of 3 bases from V and 6 bases from J, the junction contained 4 bases not matched to a gene. There are 14 residues in the CDR3. CDR3 nucleotide sequence: TGTGCCAGTAGTATCAGGGGGCGAGGTCAGCCCCAGCATTTT. Translating gives CASSIRGRGQPQHF. The full variable domain, with the rest looked up from reference TRBV19 and TRBJ1-5, is DGGITQSPKYLFRKEGQNVTLSCEQNLNHDAMYWYRQDPGQGLRLIYYSQIVNDFQKGDIAEGYSVSREKKESFPLTVTSAQKNPTAFYLCASSIRGRGQPQHFGDGTRLSIL.

This clone was seen a few times. V usage is TRBV19 and J usage is TRBJ2-5; 13 bases are a match to TRBD2. The CDR3 is 16 amino acids. V gave up 4 bases and J gave up 2 bases; unmatched junction bases: 4. Germline CDR1 reads LNHDA; CDR2 reads SQIVND (reference sequence). Here the CDR3 reads CASSTGTSGVQETQYF. In DNA form, the CDR3 reads TGTGCCAGTAGTACCGGGACTAGCGGGGTTCAAGAGACCCAGTACTTC.

The chain employs TRBV30 and TRBJ1-2; no firm D call. The V gene's germline CDR1 is GTSNPN and CDR2 SVGIG (reference sequence). The CDR3 has 13 amino acids. V dropped 5 bases and J dropped 1 base, with 11 bases sitting between them. Written as DNA, the CDR3 is TGTGCCTGGTCTGGACTCAATAACTATGGCTACACCTTC. This gives the protein CAWSGLNNYGYTF. Full variable domain (remainder filled in from reference TRBV30 and TRBJ1-2): SQTIHQWPATLVQPVGSPLSLECTVEGTSNPNLYWYRQAAGRGLQLLFYSVGIGQISSEVPQNLSASRPQDRQFILSSKKLLLSDSGFYLCAWSGLNNYGYTFGSGTRLTVV.

The gene calls are TRBV28 and TRBJ2-2, with 12 nucleotides matching TRBD2. This CDR3 contains 19 residues. The germline CDR1 and CDR2 sequences are MDHEN and SYDVKM. J gave up 6 bases and V 7 bases, and 18 bases lay outside the gene matches. The CDR3 here is CASNIIGGLAGSKPGELFF. In nucleotides, the CDR3 is TGTGCCAGCAACATTATCGGAGGACTAGCGGGATCGAAACCCGGGGAGCTGTTTTTT.